The rows below give T cell receptor beta chains drawn from one sample of a study of cytomegalovirus exposure and HLA in healthy donors. Assay: immunoSEQ multiplex PCR; the TCRdb copy retains only in-frame clones and omits some. The sample gives 99,000 or so clones, over 70% of which show up once; roughly 8.6% is in the top ten. Sequenced: PBMCs. The receptors shown here come from a middle-aged woman in good health and CMV-seropositive. CDR3s include the opening cysteine and the closing phenylalanine or tryptophan. Fields, in order: V gene, D gene, clone size, J gene, CDR3 protein, CDR3 DNA. The D gene is left open where the match is weak. Clone size, where shown, is once, few, many, or a class for clones that have expanded.

TRBV7-8	TRBD1	-	TRBJ2-3	CASSKRDRGLPDTQYF	TGTGCCAGCAGCAAGCGGGACAGGGGGCTTCCAGATACGCAGTATTTT
TRBV6-5	-	-	TRBJ1-1	CASRAGNMNTEAFF	TGTGCCAGCAGAGCAGGGAACATGAACACTGAAGCTTTCTTT
TRBV5-1	-	-	TRBJ1-3	CASSLAGGVFYGNTIYF	TGCGCCAGCAGCTTGGCCGGGGGGGTGTTCTATGGAAACACCATATATTTT
TRBV29-1	TRBD1	-	TRBJ2-2	CSVAPYRGVGELFF	TGCAGCGTGGCCCCCTACAGGGGAGTAGGGGAGCTGTTTTTT
TRBV2	-	-	TRBJ2-1	CASTGDTYNEQFF	TGTGCCAGCACTGGGGACACCTACAATGAGCAGTTCTTC
TRBV6-6	-	-	TRBJ2-5	CASSYWGPRTQYF	TGTGCCAGCAGTTACTGGGGCCCGCGGACCCAGTACTTC
TRBV27	TRBD1	-	TRBJ1-2	CASSPRTGVYYGYTF	TGTGCCAGCAGTCCGCGGACAGGGGTATACTATGGCTACACCTTC
TRBV7-2	TRBD2	-	TRBJ2-3	CASSLLAVGTDTQYF	TGTGCCAGCAGCTTACTAGCGGTGGGGACAGATACGCAGTATTTT
TRBV5-1	-	few	TRBJ1-5	CASSLGEGNQPQHF	TGCGCCAGCAGCCTGGGAGAAGGCAATCAGCCCCAGCATTTT
TRBV9	-	once	TRBJ2-7	CASSVEGARNEQYF	TGTGCCAGCAGCGTAGAAGGGGCGCGAAACGAGCAGTACTTC
TRBV10-3	-	few	TRBJ2-6	CAISGQLSGANVLTF	TGTGCCATCAGTGGACAGCTCTCTGGGGCCAACGTCCTGACTTTC
TRBV27	TRBD2	-	TRBJ2-5	CASSPLTSARQETQYF	TGTGCCAGCAGTCCCCTGACTAGCGCGAGACAAGAGACCCAGTACTTC
TRBV28	-	-	TRBJ2-2	CASSFQGSSIRERELFF	TGTGCCAGCAGTTTCCAGGGGTCCTCAATCCGGGAAAGGGAGCTGTTTTTT
TRBV7-9	TRBD2	-	TRBJ2-1	CASSLPPRLAGRRNEQFF	TGTGCCAGCAGCTTACCCCCCCGACTAGCGGGACGGCGGAATGAGCAGTTCTTC
TRBV9	TRBD2	once	TRBJ2-1	CASSVGGGGSYNEQFF	TGTGCCAGCAGCGTCGGGGGGGGCGGCTCCTACAATGAGCAGTTCTTC
TRBV7-8	TRBD1	-	TRBJ1-5	CASSPVAGGWLDQPQHF	TGTGCCAGCAGCCCGGTGGCAGGGGGCTGGTTGGATCAGCCCCAGCATTTT
TRBV9	-	-	TRBJ2-1	CASSVVSGIGEQFF	TGTGCCAGCAGCGTAGTATCAGGGATCGGTGAGCAGTTCTTC